This T cell receptor (beta chain) was found in a study of blood T cell repertoires in COVID-19. The wider study: COVID-19 samples, acute and convalescent, were from the United States, Italy and Spain. T cells, B-cell-depleted T cells, or PBMCs supplied cDNA or gDNA.

The authors' processing: Cell counts per sample came from amplifying reference gene primers. Here immunoSEQ multiplex PCR was the method, and the copy in TCRdb shows in-frame clones only, minus some. V and J calls and clone size come straight from that table; D and trimming were deduced from the DNA. The sample has approximately 39,000 clones, 75% to 90% seen once; the top ten hold 20% to 30%. The CDR3 sequence is 9 residues long. V was clipped by 6 bases and J by 8 bases, with 7 bases between them. CDR1 is SQVTM, CDR2 ANQGSEA, per germline. V gene TRBV29-1 combines with J gene TRBJ1-1, with D possibly matching TRBD1 (5 bases). The sequencing sample was made of peripheral blood. The source is a man in his fifties or sixties with active or convalescent COVID-19. CDR3 region: CSVTGEAFF. CDR3 nucleotide sequence: TGCAGCGTCACAGGAGAAGCTTTCTTT.